These 14 T cell receptor beta chains originate from one sample sequenced in a study of beta chain features in type 1 diabetes. The sequenced template was cDNA made from the entire isolated RNA. TCRdb keeps only in-frame clones here, not all; method: immunoSEQ multiplex PCR. The profile shows about 290,000 clones, 7% to 9% of them singletons. The specimen was central memory CD4+ T cells from blood. These receptors were taken from a woman under 30 in good health.

At least ten counts were recorded for this clone. As the CDR3 is not closed by the conserved phenylalanine or tryptophan, this likely results from a read error. It is unclear where the CDR3 begins or ends on the DNA, so no DNA is shown, and the CDR3 is as TCRdb lists it. The rearrangement links TRBV28 to TRBJ1-2; no check of the table's D call, TRBD1, against the DNA was made. Including both end residues, the CDR3 is 13 amino acids long. CDR1 is MDHEN and CDR2 is SYDVKM in the germline V gene. CDR3 loop: CASSLGHVETATL.

This clone has a handful of counts. V gene TRBV4-3 combines with J gene TRBJ2-2; 7 bases are shared with TRBD2. The CDR3 runs to 17 residues. The germline V gene has CDR1 LGHNA and CDR2 YSLEER. V lost 0 bases to trimming and J lost 12 bases; unmatched junction nucleotides: 16. The CDR3 here is CASSQEATSSLSAKLFF. The CDR3 DNA is TGCGCCAGCAGCCAAGAGGCGACTAGCTCCCTGTCGGCTAAGCTGTTTTTT.

This clone was detected only a few times. V is TRBV18 and J is TRBJ2-5, with TRBD1 identical over 9 bases. Germline CDR1 and CDR2: KGHSH and LQKENI. The CDR3 totals 15 residues. Unmatched junction bases numbered 2, after V lost 3 bases and J lost 0 bases. CDR3 protein: CASSPWDRDQETQYF. As DNA, the CDR3 is TGTGCCAGCTCACCGTGGGACAGGGACCAAGAGACCCAGTACTTC.

This clone has more than one count but fewer than ten. This chain uses TRBV7-9 with TRBJ2-3, with a tentative D call TRBD1 (6 bases). Germline-derived CDR1 and CDR2 are SEHNR and FQNEAQ (reference sequence). V lost 5 bases and J lost 3, with 9 bases in between. The CDR3 covers 13 residues. The CDR3 DNA reads as TGTGCCAGCAGCCCCGGGACAACAGATACGCAGTATTTT. Its translation: CASSPGTTDTQYF.

The rearrangement uses TRBV9 and TRBJ1-3; no firm D call. Germline-derived CDR1 and CDR2 are SGDLS and YYNGEE. The CDR3 consists of 17 residues. V was cut by 4 bases and J by 0 bases, with 17 bases left in between. Here the CDR3 reads CASSQRLTDFSGNTIYF. CDR3 DNA sequence: TGTGCCAGCAGCCAGAGGCTCACAGACTTCTCTGGAAACACCATATATTTT.

The chain links TRBV4-1 to TRBJ2-5; 8 bases agree with TRBD1. V gave up 5 bases and J gave up 5 bases; unmatched junction bases: 4. The germline gives CDR1 MGHRA, CDR2 YSYEKL. The CDR3 is 13 amino acids. The CDR3 DNA follows: TGCGCCAGCAGCAAAAGACAGGGGGAGACCCAGTACTTC. This gives the protein CASSKRQGETQYF.

V and J are TRBV5-1 and TRBJ2-2; 8 bases align to TRBD1. V lost 3 bases, J lost 6 bases, and 7 bases stayed unmatched. Germline assignment: CDR1 SGHRS and CDR2 YFSETQ. The CDR3 covers 15 residues. CDR3 nucleotides: TGCGCCAGCAGCTCCCAGACAGGGGCCGCCGGGGAGCTGTTTTTT. Its translation is CASSSQTGAAGELFF.

This clone was counted at least ten times. The chain couples TRBV28 to TRBJ2-7, with D perhaps matching TRBD2 (5 bases). The CDR3 extends over 14 amino acids. Trimming pared 5 bases from V and 1 base from J, leaving 12 bases between. Germline CDR1 MDHEN, CDR2 SYDVKM. The CDR3 reads CASSEGRLSYEQYV. Here the CDR3 DNA reads TGTGCCAGCAGTGAGGGAAGGTTGTCCTACGAGCAGTACGTC.

This clone was picked up a small number of times. V usage is TRBV7-8 and J usage is TRBJ2-7; D might be TRBD2 (5 bases). Germline V gene sequence: CDR1 SGHVS, CDR2 FQNEAQ. Trimming took off 0 bases at V and 4 bases at J, with 16 bases between the two ends. The CDR3 runs 16 residues. The CDR3 sequence: CASSLARDYSFYEQYV. The CDR3, as DNA: TGTGCCAGCAGCTTAGCCCGGGATTACTCATTTTACGAGCAGTACGTC.

The chain has TRBV9 and TRBJ1-1; D uncertain. The CDR3 consists of 14 residues. Germline CDR1 reads SGDLS; CDR2 reads YYNGEE. V dropped 2 bases and J dropped 4 bases, with 12 bases sitting between them. CDR3 nucleotides: TGTGCCAGCAGCGTTAACCCTGGAGCCACTGAAGCTTTCTTT. It specifies CASSVNPGATEAFF.

This clone was observed a handful of times. Within the sample, other DNA sequences also encode this same CDR3. The chain combines TRBV7-2 with TRBJ2-2; D remains unclear. With 0 bases removed from V and 0 bases from J, the gap between germline ends came to 2 bases. Germline V gene sequence: CDR1 SGHTA, CDR2 FQGNSA. CDR3 size: 14 residues. CDR3 sequence reads: CASSLAPNTGELFF. The DNA of the CDR3 is TGTGCCAGCAGCTTAGCCCCGAACACCGGGGAGCTGTTTTTT.

The CDR3 protein is CAISESTGGWNQPQHF. The CDR3 bases are TGTGCCATCAGTGAGTCGACAGGGGGCTGGAATCAGCCCCAGCATTTT. The gene calls are TRBV10-3 and TRBJ1-5; 10 bases fit TRBD1. Germline assignment: CDR1 ENHRY and CDR2 SYGVKD. V lost 0 bases to trimming and J lost 4 bases; unmatched junction nucleotides: 3. This CDR3 has 16 amino acids.

The rearrangement joins TRBV30 to TRBJ1-1, with 8 bases aligning to TRBD1. From germline, CDR1 is GTSNPN and CDR2 SVGIG (reference sequence). The CDR3 has 14 residues. J was trimmed by 4 bases and V by 5 bases; bases with no gene match: 9. This CDR3 is CAWRKTGGVTEAFF. CDR3 DNA sequence: TGTGCCTGGCGAAAAACAGGGGGGGTCACTGAAGCTTTCTTT.

The chain uses TRBV28 and TRBJ2-7, with 9 bases identical to TRBD1. The J segment lost 5 bases and the V segment lost 4 bases, leaving 6 bases of the junction unmatched. The CDR3 runs to 14 residues. Germline V gene data show CDR1 as MDHEN and CDR2 as SYDVKM. The CDR3 coding sequence is TGTGCCAGCAGTTACAGGGGGCGCGTCCACGAGCAGTACTTC. Its translation is CASSYRGRVHEQYF.